The 25 T cell receptor beta chains presented below share a single source sample, sequenced in a study of regulatory T cells in long-lasting Graves disease. Time point of the sample: persistent/refractory GD, antithyroid drugs over 5 years with positive TRAb. Construction of the TCR library relied on RNA isolated from PBMCs. Construction of TCR beta libraries relied on iRepertoire HTBI primers and on Arm-PCR targeting CDR3 regions. One entry per CDR3 protein, called by TCRdb with MiXCR from the multiplex PCR reads. Of more than 350,000 distinct CDR3 sequences listed, over 20% are singletons. Specimen: peripheral blood mononuclear cells (PBMCs), collected when the disease was refractory, from a patient treated with antithyroid drugs. The source is a female donor with Graves disease.

Remarks on this clonotype: Germline is not matched at one junction end, which may reflect a read error. The V and J genes are TRBV5-6 and TRBJ2-7, with 8 bases that match TRBD1. Germline values: CDR1 SGHDT, CDR2 YYEEEE. This CDR3 comprises 13 residues. The CDR3 DNA sequence: TGTGCCAGCAGCCAGGGACAGGCGTACGAGCGGTACTTC. Translated, it gives CASSQGQAYERYF.

This clonotype has just a few counts. The V call is TRBV29-1, the J call TRBJ2-5; 7 bases fit TRBD1. With V trimmed by 4 bases and J by 5 bases, 7 bases remained unmatched. Per the germline V gene, CDR1 is SQVTM and CDR2 is ANQGSEA. The CDR3 runs 13 residues. CDR3 sequence reads: CSVVKGAGETQYF. The CDR3 bases are TGCAGCGTTGTTAAGGGGGCCGGGGAGACCCAGTACTTC.

This clonotype occurred many times. This sequence joins TRBV10-3 and TRBJ2-7; D gene uncertain. The ends were cut back, 0 bases at V and 3 bases at J, with 9 bases in the middle. Looked up from germline, CDR1 is ENHRY and CDR2 is SYGVKD. CDR3 length equals 14 residues. In DNA form, the CDR3 reads TGTGCCATCAGTGAGTCAAGCTATATCTACGAGCAGTACTTC. It yields the protein CAISESSYIYEQYF.

At least ten counts were recorded for this clonotype. The chain couples TRBV5-6 to TRBJ2-5, with D possibly TRBD2 on 5 matching bases. The V end lost 5 bases, the J end lost 3 bases, and 20 bases lay between the germline ends. CDR1 is SGHDT and CDR2 is YYEEEE in the germline V gene. This CDR3 contains 16 residues. The CDR3 sequence: CASSSPWTVKEETQYF. Here the CDR3 DNA reads TGTGCCAGCAGTTCTCCCTGGACTGTGAAGGAAGAGACCCAGTACTTC.

This clonotype was counted between two and nine times. The chain couples TRBV18 to TRBJ2-7; D tentatively reads TRBD1 or TRBD2 (5 bases each). V lost 6 bases, J lost 6 bases, and 18 bases lay in between. The CDR3 spans 14 residues. Germline V gives CDR1 KGHSH, CDR2 LQKENI. CDR3 residues: CASSPDWGPAEQYF. DNA for the CDR3: TGTGCCAGCTCGCCCGACTGGGGACCCGCCGAGCAGTACTTC.

The chain joins TRBV20-1 to TRBJ1-5, with D maybe TRBD1 (6 bases). The germline CDR1 and CDR2 sequences are DFQATT and SNEGSKA (reference sequence). Trimming removed 6 bases at V and 3 bases at J, with 12 bases between. This CDR3 region has 13 residues. The CDR3 bases are TGCAGTGCCGGTGGGGGGCCCAATCAGCCCCAGCATTTT. Its protein product is CSAGGGPNQPQHF.

Many counts were recorded for this clonotype. The chain joins TRBV20-1 to TRBJ2-5, with TRBD2 matching 13 bases. Germline values: CDR1 DFQATT, CDR2 SNEGSKA (reference sequence). This CDR3 is built from 15 residues. With V trimmed by 6 bases and J by 6 bases, 10 bases remained unmatched. The CDR3 sequence: CSALRTSGSSKTQYF. CDR3 coding DNA: TGCAGTGCCCTTCGGACTAGCGGGAGCTCAAAGACCCAGTACTTC.

This chain uses TRBV20-1 with TRBJ1-4; D may be TRBD1 (6 bases). The CDR3 has 16 residues. Trimming stripped 3 bases from V and 5 bases from J, with 19 bases between. Germline CDR1 reads DFQATT; CDR2 reads SNEGSKA (reference sequence). Here the CDR3 DNA reads TGCAGTGCTAGTGACTACACAGGGACCCCAAATGAAAAACTGTTTTTT. Encoded protein: CSASDYTGTPNEKLFF.

This clonotype showed up just a few times. The V gene is TRBV2, the J gene TRBJ2-5, with 10 bases lining up with TRBD1. Losses at the gene ends were 6 bases for V and 5 bases for J; bases not matched to a gene: 3. Germline-derived CDR1 and CDR2 are SNHLY and FYNNEI. This CDR3 comprises 13 residues. CDR3 bases: TGTGCCAGCAGGGGACAGGGGTTGGAGACCCAGTACTTC. It translates to CASRGQGLETQYF.

This clonotype was detected ten times or more. The chain carries TRBV6-1 and TRBJ2-2; weak D call: TRBD2 (6 bases). The CDR3 has 14 residues. V was pared by 8 bases and J by 4 bases, with 14 bases between. The germline CDR1 and CDR2 sequences are MNHNS and SASEGT. CDR3 bases: TGTGCCAGCGGGGACTCGCCGTTCACCGGGGAGCTGTTTTTT. It yields the protein CASGDSPFTGELFF.

This clonotype was counted a few times. The rearrangement joins TRBV27 to TRBJ2-5, with D tentatively TRBD1 or TRBD2 (6 bases each). The CDR3 has 15 residues. CDR1 and CDR2 (germline): MNHEY, SMNVEV (reference sequence). V dropped 2 bases and J dropped 4 bases, with 14 bases sitting between them. CDR3 nucleotide sequence: TGTGCCAGCAGTTTAGGGGGGCCCGTGGTAGAGACCCAGTACTTC. Translation: CASSLGGPVVETQYF.

This clonotype was seen at least ten times. This chain links TRBV5-5 with TRBJ1-2; D is possibly TRBD1 (5 bases). Trimming cost V 4 bases and J 6 bases, with 16 bases left between them. The CDR3 sequence is 14 residues long. CDR1 and CDR2 from the germline V gene are SGHKS and YYEKEE (reference sequence). In nucleotides, the CDR3 is TGTGCCAGCAGCCCAGCCGGAGGAGGGGATGGCTACACCTTC. Encoded protein: CASSPAGGGDGYTF.

Concerning this clonotype itself: This clone may be a read error of a much larger clone one base away. The chain uses TRBV28 and TRBJ1-1; tentatively, D is TRBD1 (6 bases). The CDR3 has 14 amino acids. Germline lookup yields CDR1 MDHEN and CDR2 SYDVKM. The DNA for the CDR3 is TGTGTCAGCAATCTGGACAGAAAGAACACTGAAGCTTTCTTT. Its translation is CVSNLDRKNTEAFF.

The table lists this clonotype with a few counts. Here the CDR3 reads CASSRGVGSPLHF. The CDR3 nucleotides read TGCGCCAGCAGCAGAGGGGTGGGCTCACCCCTCCACTTT. The J gene is TRBJ1-6, the V gene TRBV10-1; D is perhaps TRBD1 (5 bases). This CDR3 region has 13 residues. V gave up 6 bases and J gave up 10 bases, with 13 bases separating them. Germline V gene lookup returns CDR1 WNHNN and CDR2 SYGVQD (reference sequence).

This clonotype has more than one count but fewer than ten. Here the CDR3 reads CASSQDRASENEQYF. The CDR3 DNA reads as TGTGCCAGCAGCCAAGATCGGGCTAGCGAGAACGAGCAGTACTTC. The gene calls are TRBV4-2 and TRBJ2-7; a weak D match, TRBD2 (6 bases). CDR3 length: 15 amino acids. The germline V and J ends were trimmed by 0 bases and 5 bases, with 14 bases remaining between them. Germline loops: CDR1 LGHNA, CDR2 YNFKEQ.

This chain uses TRBV7-9 with TRBJ2-7; TRBD1 aligns across 7 bases. V trimming: 4 bases; J trimming: 2 bases; junction bases outside the gene matches: 8. This CDR3 is built from 15 residues. In germline, CDR1 is SEHNR, CDR2 FQNEAQ (reference sequence). CDR3 sequence (DNA): TGTGCCAGCAGCTCCTGGACAGGCGCACCCTACGAGCAGTACTTC. Translated: CASSSWTGAPYEQYF.

About this clonotype itself: A junction boundary mismatches the germline segment, possibly from a read error. The chain combines TRBV6-9 with TRBJ2-2, with no clear D. The CDR3 is 15 residues long. Germline loops: CDR1 MNHGY, CDR2 SVAAGI. DNA of the CDR3: TGTGCCGGCAGTTACTCGAACTCATTCACCGGGGAGCTGTTTTTT. Protein product: CAGSYSNSFTGELFF.

The CDR3 coding sequence is TGTGCCAGCAGCCAAGATCCCGACAGGCTCGGCGGTTATGGCTACACCTTC. Its protein product is CASSQDPDRLGGYGYTF. The chain links TRBV4-2 to TRBJ1-2, with D possibly being TRBD1 (6 bases). This CDR3 has 17 residues. Between the trimmed V and J ends, which lost 0 bases and 5 bases, there was a span of 19 bases. Germline V gives CDR1 LGHNA, CDR2 YNFKEQ.

This clonotype was recorded a few times. The chain links TRBV6-2 or TRBV6-3 to TRBJ1-1, with unresolved D. V gave up 5 bases and J gave up 0 bases, with 13 bases separating them. The CDR3 covers 15 residues. Per germline, CDR1 MNHEY and CDR2 SVGEGT. The CDR3 DNA sequence: TGTGCCAGCAGTGAATCTCAGAGTTTGAACACTGAAGCTTTCTTT. It is translated as CASSESQSLNTEAFF.

This clonotype was seen a few times. Here the CDR3 reads CASKEASGIPDTQYF. The CDR3 DNA reads as TGTGCCAGCAAGGAAGCTAGCGGGATTCCAGATACGCAGTATTTT. The chain combines TRBV2 with TRBJ2-3; 9 bases are shared with TRBD2. V trimming: 7 bases; J trimming: 4 bases; junction bases outside the gene matches: 9. The CDR3 consists of 15 residues. Germline V lookup: CDR1 SNHLY, CDR2 FYNNEI.

The rearrangement joins TRBV7-2 to TRBJ2-4; possibly TRBD2 for D (6 bases). The CDR3 length is 14 residues. Germline V lookup: CDR1 SGHTA, CDR2 FQGNSA. V dropped 5 bases and J dropped 10 bases, with 18 bases sitting between them. The DNA for the CDR3 is TGTGCCAGCAGCCCCCAGGGACTCGGCAAGATTCAGTACTTC. Translation gives CASSPQGLGKIQYF. Supplemented by reference TRBV7-2 and TRBJ2-4, the full variable domain reads GAGVSQSPSNKVTEKGKDVELRCDPISGHTALYWYRQSLGQGLEFLIYFQGNSAPDKSGLPSDRFSAERTGGSVSTLTIQRTQQEDSAVYLCASSPQGLGKIQYFGAGTRLSVL.

This clonotype was detected many times. This chain uses TRBV12-3 or TRBV12-4 with TRBJ1-4, with TRBD1 matching over 7 bases. J was trimmed by 8 bases and V by 5 bases; bases with no gene match: 5. The CDR3 runs to 13 residues. The DNA for the CDR3 is TGTGCCAGCAGTCGACAGGGCCAAGAAAAACTGTTTTTT. Translated: CASSRQGQEKLFF.

This clonotype was counted many times. The J gene is TRBJ2-7, the V gene TRBV6-1, with a tentative D call TRBD2 (5 bases). Germline V gives CDR1 MNHNS, CDR2 SASEGT. V lost 6 bases and J lost 4, with 13 bases in between. The CDR3 is 13 residues long. The CDR3 spells CASSVAGVYEQYF. As DNA, the CDR3 is TGTGCCAGCAGCGTCGCGGGTGTTTACGAGCAGTACTTC.

This sequence joins TRBV28 and TRBJ2-7; no definite D call. This CDR3 has 14 residues. Trimming removed 3 bases from V and 7 bases from J, with 16 bases in between. The germline gives CDR1 MDHEN, CDR2 SYDVKM. The CDR3 DNA reads as TGTGCCAGCAGTTTTGACTCCCCCCTCAATGAGCAGTACTTC. It codes for CASSFDSPLNEQYF.

This clonotype has only a few counts. This sequence joins TRBV3-1 and TRBJ2-1; 9 bases agree with TRBD1. The CDR3 is 19 amino acids. V was pared by 3 bases and J by 0 bases, with 12 bases of the junction left unmatched. CDR1 is LGHDT and CDR2 is YNNKEL in the germline V gene (reference sequence). The DNA for the CDR3 is TGTGCCAGCAGCCACAGATTACAGGGGGCTGATAGCTCCTACAATGAGCAGTTCTTC. Translation gives CASSHRLQGADSSYNEQFF.